Listed below are T cell receptor beta chains from one sample, sequenced in a study of cytomegalovirus exposure and HLA in healthy donors. Method: immunoSEQ multiplex PCR; TCRdb's copy keeps in-frame clones and lacks some. Here the sample spans approximately 110,000 clones, 13% to 15% being singletons. The sequencing input was PBMCs. Source of these receptors: a female donor in good health and CMV-seronegative. CDR3s include the opening cysteine and the closing phenylalanine or tryptophan. The order of the fields is J gene, D gene, clone size, V gene, CDR3 DNA, CDR3 protein. A D gene is named only where the DNA matches it firmly. Size values are once, few and many counts, or a class for expanded clones, and some rows have none.

j_gene: TRBJ2-7
d_gene: TRBD2
abundance: few
v_gene: TRBV28
CDR3nt: TGTGCCAGCAGTTTAGACCTCGCTAGGGCTAGCGGAAATAAGAAGCAGTACTTC
CDR3aa: CASSLDLARASGNKKQYF

j_gene: TRBJ1-5
d_gene: TRBD1
abundance: few
v_gene: TRBV29-1
CDR3nt: TGCAGCGTTTGGACAGGGGCTAGCAATCAGCCCCAGCATTTT
CDR3aa: CSVWTGASNQPQHF

j_gene: TRBJ2-1
d_gene: TRBD2
abundance: -
v_gene: TRBV2
CDR3nt: TGTGCCAGCAGGCAGGGACTAGCGGGAGGGGGTGAGCAGTTCTTC
CDR3aa: CASRQGLAGGGEQFF

j_gene: TRBJ2-5
d_gene: TRBD2
abundance: few
v_gene: TRBV7-9
CDR3nt: TGTGCCAGCACTCTAGCGGGGGGCTCGACGTCCCAGTACTTC
CDR3aa: CASTLAGGSTSQYF

j_gene: TRBJ1-1
d_gene: -
abundance: few
v_gene: TRBV19
CDR3nt: TGTGCCAGTAGTATTCAAGGGGATGCCACTGAAGCTTTCTTT
CDR3aa: CASSIQGDATEAFF

j_gene: TRBJ1-2
d_gene: -
abundance: -
v_gene: TRBV19
CDR3nt: TGTGCCAGTAGTGGGGCAAGGAATTTTGGCTACACCTTC
CDR3aa: CASSGARNFGYTF

j_gene: TRBJ1-1
d_gene: -
abundance: -
v_gene: TRBV4-3
CDR3nt: TGCGCCAGCAGCCAAGATTTTAGCATCACTGAAGCTTTCTTT
CDR3aa: CASSQDFSITEAFF

j_gene: TRBJ1-2
d_gene: -
abundance: few
v_gene: TRBV27
CDR3nt: TGTGCCAGCAGGTCATCAGGCTATGGCTACACCTTC
CDR3aa: CASRSSGYGYTF

j_gene: TRBJ2-7
d_gene: -
abundance: -
v_gene: TRBV27
CDR3nt: TGTGCCAGCAGTCCCTCTTCAATCTTCAGCTACGAGCAGTACTTC
CDR3aa: CASSPSSIFSYEQYF

j_gene: TRBJ2-3
d_gene: -
abundance: -
v_gene: TRBV10-3
CDR3nt: TGTGCCATCAGTGAGTCGGCAGGGAAGAGCACAGATACGCAGTATTTT
CDR3aa: CAISESAGKSTDTQYF

j_gene: TRBJ2-1
d_gene: TRBD2
abundance: -
v_gene: TRBV7-9
CDR3nt: TGTGCCAGCAGCCTAGGGGCCTTGCGGGGGAAGTCCAACAATGAGCAGTTCTTC
CDR3aa: CASSLGALRGKSNNEQFF

j_gene: TRBJ2-7
d_gene: -
abundance: few
v_gene: TRBV6-5
CDR3nt: TGTGCCAGCAGTTATCGCGGGGTTGGGGAGCAGTACTTC
CDR3aa: CASSYRGVGEQYF

j_gene: TRBJ1-4
d_gene: -
abundance: few
v_gene: TRBV28
CDR3nt: TGTGCCAGCAGTTTCGTAAGGGGCAATGAAAAACTGTTTTTT
CDR3aa: CASSFVRGNEKLFF

j_gene: TRBJ2-3
d_gene: TRBD2
abundance: few
v_gene: TRBV5-1
CDR3nt: TGCGCCAGCAGCTTGGGGACTAGCGGCACAGATACGCAGTATTTT
CDR3aa: CASSLGTSGTDTQYF

j_gene: TRBJ2-2
d_gene: -
abundance: -
v_gene: TRBV7-9
CDR3nt: TGTGCCAGCAGCTACCGACACCCGAACACCGGGGAGCTGTTTTTT
CDR3aa: CASSYRHPNTGELFF

j_gene: TRBJ2-5
d_gene: TRBD2
abundance: -
v_gene: TRBV27
CDR3nt: TGTGCCAGCAGTTTATCATCAGGACTAGCTACGGAGACCCAGTACTTC
CDR3aa: CASSLSSGLATETQYF

j_gene: TRBJ1-2
d_gene: -
abundance: few
v_gene: TRBV5-6
CDR3nt: TGTGCCAGCAGCCCGGTCGACAGCCTCTATGGCTACACCTTC
CDR3aa: CASSPVDSLYGYTF

j_gene: TRBJ2-2
d_gene: TRBD1
abundance: few
v_gene: TRBV5-8
CDR3nt: TGTGCCAGCAGCCGCGATCCGGGACAGGGGTCCGGGGAGCTGTTTTTT
CDR3aa: CASSRDPGQGSGELFF

j_gene: TRBJ2-1
d_gene: TRBD2
abundance: -
v_gene: TRBV7-9
CDR3nt: TGTGCCAGCAGCTTATGGCCGGCTAGCGGGGTTTACAATGAGCAGTTCTTC
CDR3aa: CASSLWPASGVYNEQFF

j_gene: TRBJ2-7
d_gene: TRBD2
abundance: few
v_gene: TRBV4-1
CDR3nt: TGCGCCAGCAGCCCTATTGGACTAGCGGGAGGCTACGAGCAGTACTTC
CDR3aa: CASSPIGLAGGYEQYF

j_gene: TRBJ1-5
d_gene: -
abundance: -
v_gene: TRBV6-5
CDR3nt: TGTGCCAGCAGTCGGGGGGGCAGGCAGCCCCAGCATTTT
CDR3aa: CASSRGGRQPQHF

j_gene: TRBJ1-2
d_gene: TRBD1
abundance: few
v_gene: TRBV9
CDR3nt: TGTGCCAGCAGCGCCAGACAGGGTGGTTGGGGCTACACCTTC
CDR3aa: CASSARQGGWGYTF

j_gene: TRBJ2-1
d_gene: TRBD2
abundance: -
v_gene: TRBV15
CDR3nt: TGTGCCACCAGCACGGGACTAGCGGGAGTCAATGAGCAGTTCTTC
CDR3aa: CATSTGLAGVNEQFF

j_gene: TRBJ2-4
d_gene: -
abundance: -
v_gene: TRBV2
CDR3nt: TGTGCCAGCACCCACAGTGGGTCCAAAAACATTCAGTACTTC
CDR3aa: CASTHSGSKNIQYF

j_gene: TRBJ1-2
d_gene: -
abundance: -
v_gene: TRBV11-2
CDR3nt: TGTGCCAGCAGCTTAGATTGGGCCCAGGGTAACTATGGCTACACCTTC
CDR3aa: CASSLDWAQGNYGYTF

j_gene: TRBJ2-2
d_gene: TRBD1
abundance: -
v_gene: TRBV11-2
CDR3nt: TGTGCCAGCAGACCTAGCAGACAGGGGGGAGACACCGGGGAGCTGTTTTTT
CDR3aa: CASRPSRQGGDTGELFF